This T cell receptor beta chain was profiled in a study of T cells after posttransplantation cyclophosphamide. Method: immunoSEQ multiplex PCR; TCRdb's copy keeps in-frame clones and lacks some. The data contain some 2,000 clones, 81% of them singletons. A marrow graft followed busulfan-fludarabine conditioning, with cyclophosphamide on days +3 and +4. Specimen: CD8+ T cells sorted from blood, collected approximately 380 days after allogeneic stem cell transplant with posttransplant cyclophosphamide. The clonotype was recovered from a male patient between 50 and 60 years old who received an allogeneic stem cell transplant from a related donor and was CMV-positive. Some of these T cells may belong to the graft donor.

CDR3: CASSLEYGDTQYF. For the CDR3, the DNA is TGTGCCAGCAGCTTAGAGTACGGAGATACGCAGTATTTT. This chain joins TRBV11-2 and TRBJ2-3; no reliable D call. The V end lost 0 bases, the J end lost 5 bases, and 6 bases lay between the germline ends. Germline V CDR1 and CDR2: SGHAT, FQNNGV. This CDR3 comprises 13 residues.